In this sample, the clone carrying this T cell receptor beta chain turned up many times. Its antigen is unidentified. The entry originates in a study of glioma-infiltrating T cells. Broader study findings: Only very few CDR3 sequences appeared in both tissue and blood. Shared blood CDR3 signature motifs marked patients with low tissue-blood divergence. Gliomas, especially low-grade, showed above-expected tissue-blood divergence; non-neoplastic patients showed below.

Using RNA template, CDR3s of TCR alpha and beta were amplified with iRepertoire arm-PCR. TCRdb re-derived calls from the multiplex PCR reads in MiXCR, one entry per CDR3 protein. Of more than 300,000 distinct CDR3 sequences listed, roughly two fifths are singletons. Sequenced sample: glioma tissue, nonneoplastic brain tissue, or PBMCs (not recorded which). This TCR was sampled from a human donor with low-grade glioma or glioblastoma, undergoing nonglioma brain surgery, or in good health (not recorded which).

The CDR3 spells CSARGRPEGADTQYF. The CDR3 DNA is TGCAGTGCTAGGGGGCGGCCAGAAGGTGCAGATACGCAGTATTTT. The V call is TRBV20-1, the J call TRBJ2-3; D perhaps matches TRBD1 (5 bases). This CDR3 is built from 15 residues. V was shortened by 3 bases and J by 4 bases, with 17 bases between the two germline ends. The germline V gene encodes CDR1 DFQATT and CDR2 SNEGSKA (reference sequence).